This T cell receptor beta chain originates from a study of blood T cells in healthy people across ages (dated by TCRdb to about 2015). At the level of the whole study: In model experiments, roughly one uniquely barcoded TCR beta cDNA molecule per two T cells was captured by template switching. The study measured age-related changes in TCR beta repertoire diversity using deep sequencing normalized with unique cDNA molecular identifiers. Donors were grouped into four age groups: young (average about 15 years), middle-aged (39), aged (about 60) and long-lived (over 80). For two donors (one aged 18 to 29 and one aged 80 or older), the study analyzed two additional independent replicas of 1 million unique cDNA reads from the same blood draw. Paper-wide results and their limitations: Observed TCR beta diversity correlated strongly with the percentage of naive T cells measured by flow cytometry. Compared with the aged group, more naive CD4+ T cells, fewer expanded clones and increased TCR diversity were shown by the long-lived group, suggesting age selection. Since profiling was done on bulk unsorted PBMCs, naive and antigen-experienced compartments could not be conclusively compared. Estimates of total diversity based on one million sequenced T cells were considered lower bounds and underestimates. Because the CMV infection status of the donors was unknown, age-related changes in expanded clonotypes may potentially have been confounded. Observed TCR beta diversity per million T cells fell roughly linearly with age, and a significant reduction was already apparent by age roughly 40.

Including cysteine and phenylalanine, the CDR3 has 10 amino acids. Only the CDR3 DNA is retained, 30 bases long and in frame from the first base. As encoded in the germline V gene, CDR1 is MNHEY while CDR2 is SVGEGT. Notes on this clonotype: Its specific antigen is unknown. One end of the junction is discordant with germline, which a read error may explain.

The method behind the library was 5' RACE. The run used an Illumina HiSeq 2500. A second PCR of roughly 7 to 11 cycles was performed with a sample-barcoded 5' primer and a J-beta primer mix. A unique molecular identifier was introduced onto each TCR beta cDNA molecule by a template-switch 5' adaptor carrying 12 random nucleotides. Each sample yielded at least 3 million CDR3-containing paired-end reads. First-strand cDNA synthesis was performed from all RNA using the Mint cDNA synthesis kit, with priming by a TRBC-specific oligonucleotide. Following uracil-DNA glycosylase treatment, a first 18-cycle PCR with universal primers M1SS and BC2_uni_R was performed on all cDNA. The published analysis was carried out like this. Each sample was normalized by randomly selecting 1 million high-quality reads, each carrying a distinct molecular identifier. Reads sharing molecular identifiers were discarded rather than binned into consensus sequences. MiTCR, with a Q25 quality threshold and the strictest error-elimination algorithm, was used for CDR3 identification, clonotype clustering and error correction. A nonparametric unseen species model with Euler transformation was used to estimate lower-bound total TCR beta diversity. The public reads were quality trimmed at Q25 with fastp and then assembled into clones with MiXCR by TCRdb, keeping productive beta chains. CDR3 protein sequences are deduplicated, and each keeps its most common genes and DNA. TCRdb's processing, not the authors', yielded these V and J calls. This sample lists over a million distinct CDR3 sequences; around 25% were detected once. Approximately 0.7% of the sample lies in the top ten.

The 39 donors, aged 6 to 90 years, were systemically healthy Caucasian individuals from Russia. Each donor gave ten milliliters of peripheral blood, drawn into EDTA-treated Vacutainer tubes. PBMCs were isolated by Ficoll-Paque density-gradient centrifugation, with at least 6 million obtained per sample. Trizol reagent was used to extract total RNA from PBMCs, with at least 6 micrograms per sample. Naive CD45RAhigh/CD27high T cell percentages were measured by flow cytometry on a PBMC aliquot from every donor. In addition, the sample was reused for a study of T cells of mothers and their children. The second study reports: Nine systemically healthy Caucasian individuals, comprising three mothers and their six children, were included as donors. cDNA synthesis consumed the entire amount of extracted RNA, loaded at 1.5 ug RNA in each 15 ul reaction. In the second PCR, the M1S primer introduced both the sample barcodes and 2-4 random nucleotides. Over 9.5 million TCR beta CDR3 reads were obtained for each mother, and 2.5 million to 3 million reads were obtained for each child. TCR recombination output is similarly shaped by thymic selection in related and unrelated pairs, with a minor effect exerted by inherited differences. Normalized repertoire overlap was always slightly but never significantly higher in related than unrelated mother-child pairs. With a sensitivity of approximately 100 clones per million clonotypes, no persistent microchimeric T cell clones were detected. Deep NGS was used in the study to compare the TCR beta repertoires of mothers and children and to look for features that separate related mother-child pairs from unrelated individuals. The mean age was roughly 44 +/- 4 years for the mothers and approximately 11 +/- 4 years for the children. After adapter ligation was performed with NEBNext reagents, the libraries were sequenced on an Illumina HiSeq 2000 with 100+100 nt paired-end reads. Mother and child libraries were prepared a month apart and sequenced in separate runs to prevent cross-contamination. Each donor had between roughly 500,000 and 2,100,000 distinct TCR beta clonotypes identified. Naive TCR beta clonotypes were estimated from low-frequency clonotypes matched to each donor's FACS-determined naive share, without sorting.

This receptor was identified in a girl aged 2-15 years in good health. The chain couples TRBV6-2 or TRBV6-3 to TRBJ2-7, with no confident D gene call. The sequenced sample consisted of blood. The nucleotide sequence is given as TGTGCCAGAAGTTCAGGCGAGCAGTACTTC. Its product reads: CARSSGEQYF.